A selection of T cell receptor beta chains follows, all from one sample in a study of early T cells in non-severe SARS-CoV-2 infection. Each CDR3 protein is one row after TCRdb ran MiXCR on the 5' RACE reads. The top ten clones hold 5% to 7% of a sample with around 67,000 distinct CDR3 sequences, about an eighth of them seen once. This specimen was whole blood, taken at baseline. Receptors were obtained from an adult who was a healthcare worker with PCR-confirmed SARS-CoV-2 infection or an uninfected control (not recorded which). The CDR3 runs from the conserved cysteine through the conserved F or W. The order of the fields is J gene, V gene, clone size, D gene, CDR3 protein, CDR3 DNA. A D gene is named only where the DNA matches it firmly. Clone size, where shown, is once, few, many, or a class for clones that have expanded.

TRBJ2-7	TRBV12-3/TRBV12-4	many	.	CASSLGRNYEQYF	TGTGCCAGCAGTTTAGGCCGGAACTACGAGCAGTACTTC
TRBJ2-5	TRBV24-1	few	.	CAPVGETQYF	TGTGCCCCCGTAGGGGAGACCCAGTACTTC
TRBJ1-6	TRBV21-1	many	.	CASSNPSPLHF	TGTGCCAGCAGCAACCCTTCACCCCTCCACTTT
TRBJ2-7	TRBV27	few	TRBD2	CASSFGTSGSREQYF	TGTGCCAGCAGTTTCGGGACTAGCGGGAGTAGGGAGCAGTACTTC
TRBJ2-2	TRBV14	.	TRBD2	CASSQGGLADTGELFF	TGTGCCAGCAGCCAAGGCGGACTAGCGGACACCGGGGAGCTGTTTTTT
TRBJ1-3	TRBV7-9	few	.	CASSRDGSGNTIYF	TGTGCCAGCAGCCGGGACGGGTCTGGAAACACCATATATTTT
TRBJ1-2	TRBV5-4	.	.	CASSLLQGNYGYTF	TGTGCCAGCAGCTTGCTTCAGGGAAACTATGGCTACACCTTC
TRBJ2-3	TRBV12-3/TRBV12-4	many	.	CASSPRGTGDTQYF	TGTGCCAGCAGTCCAAGGGGTACTGGAGATACGCAGTATTTT
TRBJ2-7	TRBV29-1	few	.	CSVEGLDTYEQYF	TGCAGCGTTGAAGGTCTGGACACCTACGAGCAGTACTTC
TRBJ1-6	TRBV7-9	few	.	CASSLRQGNSPLHF	TGTGCCAGCAGCTTACGGCAGGGGAATTCACCCCTCCACTTT
TRBJ2-2	TRBV6-2/TRBV6-3	many	.	CASSYSRQGNTGELFF	TGTGCCAGCAGTTACTCAAGGCAGGGAAACACCGGGGAGCTGTTTTTT
TRBJ2-5	TRBV5-4	many	.	CASSPTVGGETQYF	TGTGCCAGCAGCCCCACGGTGGGGGGCGAGACCCAGTACTTC
TRBJ2-1	TRBV7-3	.	TRBD2	CASSTSVYNEQFF	TGTGCCAGCAGCACTAGCGTCTACAATGAGCAGTTCTTC
TRBJ2-1	TRBV11-2	many	.	CASSPDNVHPSEQFF	TGTGCCAGCAGCCCAGACAATGTCCACCCCAGTGAGCAGTTCTTC
TRBJ1-5	TRBV7-2	many	.	CASCDRVNQPQHF	TGTGCCAGCTGCGACAGAGTCAATCAGCCCCAGCATTTT
TRBJ2-7	TRBV4-1	many	.	CASSQARRRDYEQYF	TGCGCCAGCAGCCAAGCTCGTCGCAGGGACTACGAGCAGTACTTC
TRBJ2-7	TRBV3-1	.	.	CASSHTTGAYEQYF	TGTGCCAGCAGCCATACCACCGGGGCCTACGAGCAGTACTTC
TRBJ2-7	TRBV6-1	few	.	CASYGLNYEQYF	TGTGCCAGCTATGGACTGAACTACGAGCAGTACTTC
TRBJ1-1	TRBV10-1	many	.	CASSGGGRMNTEAFF	TGCGCCAGCAGTGGAGGTGGTCGCATGAACACTGAAGCTTTCTTT
TRBJ2-6	TRBV5-1	.	.	CARHGGPPWGANVLTF	TGCGCCCGCCATGGGGGCCCACCCTGGGGGGCCAACGTCCTGACTTTC
TRBJ1-5	TRBV29-1	few	.	CSVEGSGRTQHF	TGCAGCGTTGAAGGGTCAGGGAGAACCCAGCATTTT
TRBJ2-1	TRBV3-1	many	TRBD2	CASSQAHAGRDDEQFF	TGTGCCAGCAGCCAAGCCCACGCGGGGAGGGATGATGAGCAGTTCTTC
TRBJ2-5	TRBV6-6	.	.	CASSYSLYQETQYF	TGTGCCAGCAGTTACTCGCTTTACCAAGAGACCCAGTACTTC
TRBJ2-7	TRBV19	many	.	CASSIKGIYEQYF	TGTGCCAGTAGTATAAAAGGAATCTACGAGCAGTACTTC
TRBJ2-1	TRBV24-1	.	TRBD2	CATAGVGNEQFF	TGTGCCACCGCGGGAGTGGGAAATGAGCAGTTCTTC
TRBJ2-2	TRBV2	many	TRBD2	CASSWTSGTNTGELFF	TGTGCCAGCAGTTGGACTAGCGGGACCAACACCGGGGAGCTGTTTTTT
TRBJ2-4	TRBV6-2/TRBV6-3	.	.	CASSIRGGWSKNIQYF	TGTGCCAGCAGTATCAGGGGAGGATGGTCCAAAAACATTCAGTACTTC
TRBJ2-2	TRBV9	.	TRBD2	CASSVVAGARSTGELFF	TGTGCCAGCAGCGTAGTGGCGGGAGCTAGGAGCACCGGGGAGCTGTTTTTT
TRBJ2-7	TRBV27	.	TRBD2	CASSSPLSGEWPYEQYF	TGTGCCAGCAGTTCCCCCCTAAGCGGGGAGTGGCCCTACGAGCAGTACTTC
TRBJ1-1	TRBV6-2/TRBV6-3	.	.	CASSSSIKIEAFF	TGTGCCAGCAGTTCCTCCATTAAGATAGAAGCTTTCTTT
TRBJ1-1	TRBV19	.	TRBD1	CASSPDRDVWTEAFF	TGTGCCAGTAGTCCAGACAGGGATGTTTGGACTGAAGCTTTCTTT